The rows below give T cell receptor beta chains drawn from one sample of a study of T cell responses to AZD1222 COVID-19 vaccine. Assay: immunoSEQ multiplex PCR; the TCRdb copy retains only in-frame clones and omits some. The top ten clones hold approximately 5.4% of a sample with 130,000 or so clones, 93% of them seen once. Sequencing was performed on peripheral blood, taken on day 0 of AZD1222 vaccination. The receptors here all came from an adult in good health. The conserved cysteine and the conserved F or W are not part of the CDR3 here. Each record gives: V gene, J gene, CDR3 protein.

V gene: TRBV5-5; J gene: TRBJ1-1; CDR3 protein: ASNYDQDTEAF
V gene: TRBV24-1; J gene: TRBJ2-1; CDR3 protein: ATSAAPGTANEQF
V gene: TRBV7-8; J gene: TRBJ1-6; CDR3 protein: ASSLGGYNSPLH
V gene: TRBV6-6; J gene: TRBJ1-1; CDR3 protein: ASSQYPDGTLRMNTEAF
V gene: TRBV2; J gene: TRBJ2-1; CDR3 protein: ASSVFLAGGANNEQF
V gene: TRBV4-1; J gene: TRBJ1-1; CDR3 protein: ASSQDTDRGDTEAF
V gene: TRBV6-5; J gene: TRBJ2-3; CDR3 protein: ASSLVGGTDTQY
V gene: TRBV28; J gene: TRBJ2-1; CDR3 protein: ASSLASPGEQF
V gene: TRBV7-8; J gene: TRBJ1-1; CDR3 protein: ASSRGAGNTEAF
V gene: TRBV9; J gene: TRBJ1-3; CDR3 protein: ASAPGGSPGNTIY
V gene: TRBV6-5; J gene: TRBJ1-4; CDR3 protein: ASSYTSTNEKLF
V gene: TRBV19; J gene: TRBJ2-1; CDR3 protein: ASSREPSSYNEQF
V gene: TRBV11-2; J gene: TRBJ1-4; CDR3 protein: ASSRGQTTNEKLF
V gene: TRBV6-6; J gene: TRBJ1-2; CDR3 protein: ASSPWTAQGYGYT
V gene: TRBV6-5; J gene: TRBJ2-2; CDR3 protein: ASSYRPLSNTGELF
V gene: TRBV6-2/TRBV6-3; J gene: TRBJ1-1; CDR3 protein: ASSLPQGYEAF
V gene: TRBV7-2; J gene: TRBJ2-2; CDR3 protein: ASSLIMGTGELF
V gene: TRBV4-3; J gene: TRBJ1-2; CDR3 protein: ASSQDSDPNYGYT
V gene: TRBV28; J gene: TRBJ2-3; CDR3 protein: ATREGQLSTDTQY
V gene: TRBV7-9; J gene: TRBJ2-1; CDR3 protein: ASSQLRGGADEQF
V gene: TRBV5-3; J gene: TRBJ2-7; CDR3 protein: ARSPTGGKLSEQY
V gene: TRBV29-1; J gene: TRBJ2-7; CDR3 protein: SASGLVGLAGTYEQY
V gene: TRBV15; J gene: TRBJ1-6; CDR3 protein: ATSRTTGWDSPLH
V gene: TRBV25-1; J gene: TRBJ1-1; CDR3 protein: ASSDGQGRTEAF
V gene: TRBV12-3/TRBV12-4; J gene: TRBJ2-3; CDR3 protein: ASSLDADTQY
V gene: TRBV7-9; J gene: TRBJ1-4; CDR3 protein: ASSLGQGTSNEKLF
V gene: TRBV4-1; J gene: TRBJ2-3; CDR3 protein: ASSRVLAGGADTQY
V gene: TRBV2; J gene: TRBJ2-7; CDR3 protein: ASSPAYEQY
V gene: TRBV11-3; J gene: TRBJ1-1; CDR3 protein: ASSFGLNTEAF
V gene: TRBV4-2; J gene: TRBJ1-5; CDR3 protein: ASSQQDLGWVRPQH
V gene: TRBV28; J gene: TRBJ1-5; CDR3 protein: ASSLAKGPQH
V gene: TRBV11-3; J gene: TRBJ2-1; CDR3 protein: ASSPSVAGVGADEQF
V gene: TRBV6-1; J gene: TRBJ1-2; CDR3 protein: ASSASRDRFSDYGYT
V gene: TRBV10-2; J gene: TRBJ2-5; CDR3 protein: ASSANGETQY
V gene: TRBV2; J gene: TRBJ2-5; CDR3 protein: ASSGRGGSQETQY
V gene: TRBV20-1; J gene: TRBJ1-1; CDR3 protein: SARVRFEAF